The present T cell receptor (beta chain) was sequenced within a study of blood T cell repertoires in COVID-19 (dated by TCRdb to 2018 to 2021). Regarding the study in general: Samples covering the acute and convalescent phases of COVID-19 were provided by collaborators in the United States, Italy and Spain. The material from the prospective study consisted of cDNA or gDNA derived from T cells, B-cell-depleted T cells, or PBMCs. The dataset comprised deeply sampled blood TCRbeta repertoires from subjects exposed to, actively infected with, or recovered from COVID-19. The repertoires were made available in a free public database intended to serve as a resource for research on the immune response to SARS-CoV-2. Where available, HLA class I and class II types were obtained from metadata supplied by the sample provider rather than from assay-based typing. The samples were drawn from two sources: the first 160 participants of the ongoing ImmuneRACE study, and 1,254 subjects contributed by 6 global collaborators. The sample metadata nearly always contained a de-identified subject ID, COVID-19 status, age in years and sex. Summary of the overall study and its limitations: The quantity of clinical and demographic metadata differed by source and by participant and was supplied without curation.

Participants in the prospective study were enrolled through a virtual design, were aged about 18 to 90 years, and lived in roughly 24 United States geographic areas. In the prospective study, cohorts were assigned on the basis of participant-reported clinical history obtained from a screening survey and a study questionnaire. For ImmuneRACE Cohort 3, a participant was defined as recovered based on two consecutive negative NP/OP PCR tests, clearance by a healthcare professional, or resolution of symptoms. In the prospective study, whole blood, serum and a nasopharyngeal or oropharyngeal swab were collected from each participant by mobile phlebotomists. Prospective study participants could optionally give additional blood draws and questionnaires over a roughly two-month period. Before DNA extraction, prospective study blood samples were shipped either frozen or at room temperature. Reading the germline V gene gives CDR1 MNHEY and CDR2 SVGAGI. Measured from the cysteine to the phenylalanine, the CDR3 is 12 residues long. Only the CDR3 DNA is retained, 36 bases long and in frame from the first base. Trimming takes 6 bases from V and 8 bases from J, and the germline ends sit 13 bases apart.

About this clone: Its antigen remains undetermined. Base qualities are missing; no much larger clone stands one base away.

The immunoSEQ Assay, a bias-controlled multiplex PCR, was used to amplify TCRbeta CDR3 regions from genomic DNA. The paper's data handling went like this. Nucleated cell counts per sample were estimated from amplification of reference gene primers within the assay. To quantify the absolute abundance of each unique TCRbeta CDR3 rearrangement, sequence reads were collapsed and filtered. For each sample, productive Simpson clonality was calculated by taking the square root of Simpson's diversity index across productive rearrangements. TCRdb re-hosts the immuneACCESS table, in-frame sequences only. Its copies lack some clones; in the studies checked, an unresolved V gene accounts for under half of them, and the cause for the rest is not known. V, J and clone size are taken as reported in that table, and D and trimming were inferred from the DNA itself. The sample contains more than 200,000 clones, 70% to 90% of them found a single time. The ten biggest clones cover about 10% of the sample.

The clonotype originates from a young man who had recovered from COVID-19. Material for sequencing was PBMCs or T cells enriched from blood (not recorded which). This receptor chain uses TRBV6-5 and TRBJ1-2; confidence is insufficient to name the D gene. The DNA is TGTGCCAGCAGAATAGACTTGGAGGGCTACACCTTC. This is translated as CASRIDLEGYTF.